This T cell receptor (beta chain) was recovered during a study of glioma-infiltrating T cells after dendritic cell vaccination. About the study: Treatment, given 2003 to 2012, was autologous tumor lysate-pulsed dendritic cell vaccination.

Method: immunoSEQ multiplex PCR; TCRdb's copy keeps in-frame clones and lacks some. This table has 110,000 or so clones, about 90% appearing once. Study-wide points: No direct clonality-survival link was found; a diverse polyclonal response may matter.

This CDR3 region has 20 residues. V was cut by 3 bases and J by 2 bases, with 26 bases left in between. Germline V gene lookup returns CDR1 KGHSH and CDR2 LQKENI. The time point was: after dendritic cell vaccination, including at tumor progression/relapse. Fresh-frozen tumor tissue and more than two years of survival data were available for all. For this clone: Its antigen is as yet unknown.

V is TRBV18 and J is TRBJ1-3; no definite D call. This sample comprised blood, obtained after dendritic cell vaccination. The sequence was collected from a human donor with glioblastoma. CDR3 sequence: CASSPNRALSGSITGNTIYF. CDR3 in DNA: TGTGCCAGCTCACCGAACCGGGCTTTGTCGGGAAGTATCACTGGAAACACCATATATTTT.